The 25 T cell receptor beta chains presented below share a single source sample, sequenced in a study of regulatory T cells in long-lasting Graves disease. Regarding time point: persistent/refractory GD, antithyroid drugs over 5 years with positive TRAb. RNA extracted from PBMCs served as the sequencing template. Construction of TCR beta libraries relied on iRepertoire HTBI primers and on Arm-PCR targeting CDR3 regions. TCRdb passed the multiplex PCR reads through MiXCR, listing each CDR3 protein once. The sample lists a few hundred thousand distinct CDR3 sequences, around 23% occurring once. This specimen consisted of peripheral blood mononuclear cells (PBMCs), obtained when the disease was refractory, from a patient treated with antithyroid drugs. The receptors shown here come from a woman in her forties with Graves disease.

There are a few counts of this clonotype. The chain's CDR3 is CASSAQGSSPLHF. The CDR3 DNA is TGTGCCAGTAGTGCACAGGGTAGTTCACCCCTCCACTTT. The rearrangement uses TRBV19 and TRBJ1-6; possible D gene TRBD1, 6 bases. The CDR3 sequence is 13 residues long. Between the trimmed V and J ends, which lost 5 bases and 9 bases, there was a span of 11 bases. CDR1 and CDR2 (germline): LNHDA, SQIVND (reference sequence).

V usage is TRBV6-2 or TRBV6-3 and J usage is TRBJ1-6; D is unclear. This CDR3 spans 14 amino acids. Looked up from germline, CDR1 is MNHEY and CDR2 is SVGEGT. Trimming took off 2 bases at V and 7 bases at J, with 9 bases between the two ends. CDR3 sequence reads: CASSYGQSNSPLHF. The DNA of the CDR3 is TGTGCCAGCAGTTACGGGCAATCAAATTCACCCCTCCACTTT.

The gene calls are TRBV20-1 and TRBJ2-7, with 8 bases fitting TRBD1. Germline V gene data show CDR1 as DFQATT and CDR2 as SNEGSKA (reference sequence). CDR3 length equals 11 residues. For the CDR3, the DNA is TGCGCGACAGGGGCAGCCTACGAGCAGTACTTC. Encoded protein: CATGAAYEQYF.

A few counts support this clonotype. The chain joins TRBV27 to TRBJ2-7; 13 positions match TRBD2. V shed 5 bases and J 5 bases; nucleotides not matched to a gene: 9. This CDR3 contains 16 residues. Germline V gene lookup returns CDR1 MNHEY and CDR2 SMNVEV (reference sequence). DNA of the CDR3: TGTGCCAGCAGTCCAGCCGGGACTAGCGGGAAGGACGAGCAGTACTTC. Encoded protein: CASSPAGTSGKDEQYF.

This clonotype was detected a few times. The rearrangement links TRBV20-1 to TRBJ2-2; D remains ambiguous. CDR1 and CDR2 (germline): DFQATT, SNEGSKA (reference sequence). V lost 2 bases, J lost 7 bases, and 8 bases lay in between. This CDR3 contains 12 residues. This chain's CDR3 is CSARNRLGELFF. CDR3 bases: TGCAGTGCTAGAAATAGGCTCGGGGAGCTGTTTTTT.

This clonotype was observed at least ten times. The chain joins TRBV24-1 to TRBJ2-7; 10 bases line up with TRBD1. The V gene's germline CDR1 is KGHDR and CDR2 SFDVKD. J gave up 3 bases and V 9 bases, and 4 bases lay outside the gene matches. CDR3 size: 13 residues. Written as DNA, the CDR3 is TGTGCCACCGCCGGACAGGGGGACTACGAGCAGTACTTC. It is translated as CATAGQGDYEQYF.

This clonotype was observed many times. V and J are TRBV11-2 and TRBJ2-2; TRBD2 aligns across 7 bases. Germline V CDR1 and CDR2: SGHAT, FQNNGV. CDR3 size: 16 residues. The V segment lost 5 bases and the J segment 2 bases; nucleotides outside the gene matches: 8. The CDR3 spells CASSKTSLNNTGELFF. CDR3 DNA: TGTGCCAGCAGCAAGACTAGCCTGAATAACACCGGGGAGCTGTTTTTT. Together with reference TRBV11-2 and TRBJ2-2, the CDR3 gives the full variable domain: EAGVAQSPRYKIIEKRQSVAFWCNPISGHATLYWYQQILGQGPKLLIQFQNNGVVDDSQLPKDRFSAERLKGVDSTLKIQPAKLEDSAVYLCASSKTSLNNTGELFFGEGSRLTVL.

At least ten counts were recorded for this clonotype. This chain links TRBV28 with TRBJ1-5; 8 bases are a match to TRBD1. V was clipped by 5 bases and J by 4 bases; unmatched bases: 4. The V gene's germline CDR1 is MDHEN and CDR2 SYDVKM. CDR3 length: 14 amino acids. DNA of the CDR3: TGTGCCAGCAGTCCGGGACAGGTAAATCAGCCCCAGCATTTT. Translated, it gives CASSPGQVNQPQHF.

Many counts were recorded for this clonotype. The rearrangement links TRBV20-1 to TRBJ2-7; D might be TRBD2 (6 bases). This CDR3 contains 13 residues. The germline gives CDR1 DFQATT, CDR2 SNEGSKA (reference sequence). V was clipped by 5 bases and J by 0 bases, with 11 bases between them. Written as DNA, the CDR3 is TGCAGTGCTTATAGGGACTCCTCCTACGAGCAGTACTTC. It is translated as CSAYRDSSYEQYF.

This rearrangement joins TRBV20-1 to TRBJ1-6; 9 nucleotides match TRBD1. V was clipped by 5 bases and J by 6 bases; unmatched bases: 8. This CDR3 spans 15 amino acids. Germline values: CDR1 DFQATT, CDR2 SNEGSKA (reference sequence). The CDR3 is CSAWDRVMGNSPLHF. The DNA for the CDR3 is TGCAGTGCTTGGGACAGGGTAATGGGTAATTCACCCCTCCACTTT.

The chain uses TRBV24-1 and TRBJ2-1; D tentatively reads TRBD1 or TRBD2 (5 bases each). The germline gives CDR1 KGHDR, CDR2 SFDVKD. The V and J ends lost 7 bases and 9 bases respectively, with 18 bases between them. CDR3 length equals 14 residues. CDR3 sequence (DNA): TGTGCCACCAGCGCCTATGAAGGGGCGGGTGAGCAGTTCTTC. Residues: CATSAYEGAGEQFF.

This chain uses TRBV10-3 with TRBJ1-1; TRBD1 might be the D (5 bases). CDR3 length: 15 residues. Germline values: CDR1 ENHRY, CDR2 SYGVKD. V lost 10 bases and J lost 5, with 23 bases in between. The CDR3 loop reads CATNRRRREGTEAFF. CDR3 DNA: TGTGCCACCAACCGTCGTCGGCGGGAGGGGACTGAAGCTTTCTTT.

There are a few counts of this clonotype. The rearrangement uses TRBV6-1 and TRBJ1-1; D might be TRBD1 (5 bases). V lost 8 bases and J 6 bases, leaving 16 bases between the germline ends. This CDR3 is 13 amino acids long. Germline V gene lookup returns CDR1 MNHNS and CDR2 SASEGT. For the CDR3, the DNA is TGTGCCAGCCAACAGGTTTGGACCGCTGAAGCTTTCTTT. It specifies CASQQVWTAEAFF.

This clonotype came up a few times. The V call is TRBV4-2, the J call TRBJ2-6, with D hard to call. Between the trimmed V and J ends, which lost 2 bases and 2 bases, there was a span of 4 bases. Germline V CDR1 and CDR2: LGHNA, YNFKEQ. The CDR3 is 14 residues long. The CDR3 DNA follows: TGTGCCAGCAGCCAAATTCCTGGGGCCAACGTCCTGACTTTC. Its translation is CASSQIPGANVLTF.

The rearrangement links TRBV3-1 to TRBJ2-4, with a possible D match to TRBD1 (5 bases). V was pared by 0 bases and J by 8 bases, with 8 bases between. Per germline, CDR1 LGHDT and CDR2 YNNKEL (reference sequence). The CDR3 totals 13 residues. The CDR3 spells CASSQDREDIQYF. CDR3 in DNA: TGTGCCAGCAGCCAAGACAGGGAAGACATTCAGTACTTC.

The chain couples TRBV20-1 to TRBJ2-7; TRBD1 is a possible D gene (5 bases). V lost 1 base, J lost 3 bases, and 16 bases lay in between. The CDR3 length is 15 residues. Germline V gene lookup returns CDR1 DFQATT and CDR2 SNEGSKA (reference sequence). CDR3 loop: CSARGGVRADYEQYF. CDR3 bases: TGCAGTGCTAGAGGGGGCGTTCGGGCAGACTACGAGCAGTACTTC.

The CDR3 is CASSLPLAGGYTGELFF. The CDR3 DNA sequence: TGTGCCAGCAGTTTACCTCTAGCGGGAGGGTACACCGGGGAGCTGTTTTTT. The V and J genes are TRBV28 and TRBJ2-2, with TRBD2 matching over 12 bases. The CDR3 runs 17 residues. Germline values: CDR1 MDHEN, CDR2 SYDVKM. Unmatched junction bases numbered 4, after V lost 2 bases and J lost 3 bases.

This clonotype was found a few times. This chain links TRBV7-9 with TRBJ2-7; D remains ambiguous. The CDR3 covers 15 residues. V lost 2 bases to trimming and J lost 2 bases, with 13 bases between them. Germline V gives CDR1 SEHNR, CDR2 FQNEAQ (reference sequence). As DNA, the CDR3 is TGTGCCAGCAGCTTAATGGCCAACCCCGCCTACGAGCAGTACTTC. It translates to CASSLMANPAYEQYF.

This clonotype occurred a few times. Because the CDR3 is missing its conserved closing phenylalanine or tryptophan, this is likely a read error. Because the CDR3's place on the DNA is in doubt, the DNA is left out and the CDR3 is given as listed by TCRdb. The chain has TRBV20-1 and TRBJ1-6; the table's D call, TRBD1, was not checked against the DNA. The CDR3 spans 10 amino acids, including both terminal residues. In germline, CDR1 is DFQATT, CDR2 SNEGSKA (reference sequence). The CDR3 spells CSADPGQVAL.

The table lists this clonotype with many counts. The chain combines TRBV2 with TRBJ1-1; no definite D call. CDR3 length: 16 amino acids. The V end was cut by 4 bases, the J end by 0 bases, with 15 bases between. CDR1 is SNHLY and CDR2 is FYNNEI in the germline V gene. CDR3 nucleotides: TGTGCCAGCAGTGCTCGACTCAGCATATTGAACACTGAAGCTTTCTTT. Its translation: CASSARLSILNTEAFF.

At least ten counts were recorded for this clonotype. V usage is TRBV9 and J usage is TRBJ1-2, with 7 bases matching TRBD1. The CDR3 consists of 11 residues. The junction had 0 bases not matched to a gene; V was cut back by 3 bases and J by 7 bases. Germline CDR1 is SGDLS and CDR2 is YYNGEE. Here the CDR3 reads CASSGDSGYTF. The CDR3 DNA reads TGTGCCAGCAGCGGGGACAGTGGCTACACCTTC.

This chain links TRBV12-3 or TRBV12-4 with TRBJ2-1; D may match TRBD1 or TRBD2 (6 bases each). CDR3 size: 14 residues. V was clipped by 6 bases and J by 9 bases, with 18 bases between them. This chain's CDR3 is CASSPQRGAGEQFF. The CDR3 DNA sequence: TGTGCCAGCAGCCCCCAAAGGGGGGCAGGTGAGCAGTTCTTC.

Turning to this clonotype: A read error may produce the germline difference seen at one junction end. In DNA, the CDR3 is TGTGCCAGCAGCCTCGGGCCCTTTGGGGACTTC. As protein: CASSLGPFGDF. The chain joins TRBV11-2 to TRBJ2-7; D unclear. Germline V gene data show CDR1 as SGHAT and CDR2 as FQNNGV. The CDR3 is 11 amino acids.

This clonotype was counted at least ten times. The rearrangement joins TRBV28 to TRBJ2-2; either TRBD1 or TRBD2 may supply D (5 bases each). V lost 2 bases to trimming and J lost 6 bases, with 13 bases between them. The CDR3 totals 15 residues. CDR1 is MDHEN, CDR2 SYDVKM, per germline. CDR3 residues: CASSLRGPRAGELFF. CDR3 sequence (DNA): TGTGCCAGCAGTTTACGGGGACCCAGAGCCGGGGAGCTGTTTTTT.

This chain connects TRBV5-1 to TRBJ1-3, with a weak D call TRBD1 (6 bases). Germline values: CDR1 SGHRS, CDR2 YFSETQ. V dropped 3 bases and J dropped 2 bases, with 12 bases sitting between them. The CDR3 is 15 residues long. The CDR3 spells CASSYSGEAGNTIYF. The DNA for the CDR3 is TGCGCCAGCAGCTATTCAGGGGAAGCTGGAAACACCATATATTTT.